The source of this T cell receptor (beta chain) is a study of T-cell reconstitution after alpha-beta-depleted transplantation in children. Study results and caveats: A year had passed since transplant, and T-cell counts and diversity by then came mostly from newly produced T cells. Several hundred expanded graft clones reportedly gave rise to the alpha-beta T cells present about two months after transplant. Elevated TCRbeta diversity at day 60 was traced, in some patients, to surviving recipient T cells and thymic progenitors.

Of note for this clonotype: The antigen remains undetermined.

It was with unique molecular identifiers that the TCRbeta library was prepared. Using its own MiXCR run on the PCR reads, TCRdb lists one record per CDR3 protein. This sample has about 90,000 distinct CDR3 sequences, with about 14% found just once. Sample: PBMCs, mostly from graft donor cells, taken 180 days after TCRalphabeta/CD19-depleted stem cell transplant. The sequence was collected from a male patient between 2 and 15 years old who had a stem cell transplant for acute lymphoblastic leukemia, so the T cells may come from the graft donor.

The CDR3 is CASSLGTPGTGELFF. CDR3 sequence (DNA): TGTGCCAGCAGTTTGGGGACCCCGGGGACCGGGGAGCTGTTTTTT. The rearrangement links TRBV12-3 or TRBV12-4 to TRBJ2-2; either TRBD1 or TRBD2 may supply D (5 bases each). Trimming took 3 bases from V and 5 from J, leaving 13 bases between them. This CDR3 contains 15 residues.